This entry lists 30 T cell receptor beta chains sequenced from one sample in a study of T cell changes during pregnancy in multiple sclerosis. The method was immunoSEQ multiplex PCR; TCRdb's version includes in-frame clones alone and lacks a portion of them. The repertoire consists of about 110,000 clones, with about 89% occurring once and the leading ten covering roughly 1.6%. The specimen was peripheral blood, collected before pregnancy. The receptor source for this set is a female donor with multiple sclerosis, enrolled in a pregnancy study.

The chain couples TRBV6-1 to TRBJ2-1; D remains ambiguous. This CDR3 is 13 amino acids long. Trimming took 2 bases from V and 8 from J, leaving 10 bases between them. Germline CDR1 and CDR2: MNHNS and SASEGT. CDR3: CASSESSVYEQFF. Written as DNA, the CDR3 is TGTGCCAGCAGTGAAAGCTCTGTGTATGAGCAGTTCTTC.

This chain uses TRBV4-1 with TRBJ2-3, with D maybe TRBD1 (6 bases). Germline V lookup: CDR1 MGHRA, CDR2 YSYEKL. The CDR3 loop spans 16 amino acids. V shed 3 bases and J shed 5 bases, with 18 bases lying between them. CDR3 DNA: TGCGCCAGCAGCCAGGACCGGGCCGCCAGGGGAGATACGCAGTATTTT. Encoded protein: CASSQDRAARGDTQYF.

The J gene is TRBJ2-5, the V gene TRBV6-5; TRBD2 aligns across 10 bases. V shed 6 bases, J shed 4 bases, and the junction held 8 bases outside the gene matches. This CDR3 has 15 amino acids. Germline V gives CDR1 MNHEY, CDR2 SVGAGI. The CDR3 coding sequence is TGTGCCAGCAGAAGAGCGGGAGGGGTGAGAGAGACCCAGTACTTC. Protein: CASRRAGGVRETQYF.

The chain recombines TRBV7-9 with TRBJ1-2; a weak D match, TRBD1 (6 bases). This CDR3 has 14 residues. Germline V gene sequence: CDR1 SEHNR, CDR2 FQNEAQ (reference sequence). V lost 2 bases and J 4 bases, leaving 11 bases between the germline ends. CDR3 DNA: TGTGCCAGCAGCTTAAAACAGGGAATCTATGGCTACACCTTC. As protein: CASSLKQGIYGYTF. Full variable domain (missing parts from reference TRBV7-9 and TRBJ1-2): DTGVSQNPRHKITKRGQNVTFRCDPISEHNRLYWYRQTLGQGPEFLTYFQNEAQLEKSRLLSDRFSAERPKGSFSTLEIQRTEQGDSAMYLCASSLKQGIYGYTFGSGTRLTVV.

J is TRBJ1-2 and V is TRBV4-3, with 8 nucleotides matching TRBD1. There are 15 residues in the CDR3. CDR1 LGHNA and CDR2 YSLEER come from the germline V gene. Trimming took 6 bases from V and 2 from J; bases not matched to a gene: 8. The CDR3 bases are TGCGCCAGCAGACAGGCAGGGGGCGCAAACTATGGCTACACCTTC. This translates into CASRQAGGANYGYTF.

The chain has TRBV6-5 and TRBJ1-1, with 7 positions matching TRBD1. V lost 2 bases, J lost 5 bases, and 8 bases stayed unmatched. Germline assignment: CDR1 MNHEY and CDR2 SVGAGI. This CDR3 is built from 15 residues. The CDR3 loop is CASSYTRTGETEAFF. Written as DNA, the CDR3 is TGTGCCAGCAGTTACACCCGCACAGGGGAGACTGAAGCTTTCTTT.

This clone was recorded once. This chain connects TRBV7-2 to TRBJ2-1; D is ambiguous. The CDR3 contains 14 residues. V was cut by 3 bases and J by 2 bases, with 8 bases left in between. Germline loops: CDR1 SGHTA, CDR2 FQGNSA. CDR3 DNA: TGTGCCAGCAGCTTGACAACTGCCTACAATGAGCAGTTCTTC. Translating gives CASSLTTAYNEQFF. Using reference TRBV7-2 and TRBJ2-1 for the parts outside the CDR3, the full variable domain is GAGVSQSPSNKVTEKGKDVELRCDPISGHTALYWYRQSLGQGLEFLIYFQGNSAPDKSGLPSDRFSAERTGGSVSTLTIQRTQQEDSAVYLCASSLTTAYNEQFFGPGTRLTVL.

This chain connects TRBV10-3 to TRBJ2-5; 8 positions match TRBD1. The length of the CDR3 is 14 residues. V lost 4 bases and J lost 8; bases outside the gene matches: 9. Germline values: CDR1 ENHRY, CDR2 SYGVKD. The CDR3 sequence: CAISVSQGAGTQYF. DNA for the CDR3: TGTGCCATCAGTGTTTCCCAGGGGGCAGGAACCCAGTACTTC.

The rearrangement joins TRBV9 to TRBJ2-2; 8 bases line up with TRBD2. The V gene's germline CDR1 is SGDLS and CDR2 YYNGEE. With 0 bases clipped from V and 8 bases from J, the junction kept 6 bases outside the gene matches. There are 15 residues in the CDR3. The CDR3 sequence: CASSVERAGAGELFF. CDR3 DNA: TGTGCCAGCAGCGTAGAAAGAGCGGGAGCTGGGGAGCTGTTTTTT.

The V call is TRBV4-3, the J call TRBJ1-2; TRBD1 might be the D (5 bases). The CDR3 is 19 amino acids. Germline values: CDR1 LGHNA, CDR2 YSLEER. The germline V and J ends were trimmed by 0 bases and 6 bases, with 26 bases remaining between them. The CDR3 coding sequence is TGCGCCAGCAGCCAAGAACCAACAGGCTCCGGGAGGGCCCCAAATGGCTACACCTTC. It translates to CASSQEPTGSGRAPNGYTF.

The chain employs TRBV19 and TRBJ1-4; a possible D gene is TRBD1 (5 bases). The CDR3 sequence is 17 residues long. Germline assignment: CDR1 LNHDA and CDR2 SQIVND (reference sequence). Trimming took off 6 bases at V and 0 bases at J, with 17 bases between the two ends. The CDR3 reads CASSRLTVFATNEKLFF. The CDR3 DNA reads TGTGCCAGTAGCCGCCTGACAGTTTTTGCAACTAATGAAAAACTGTTTTTT. The full variable domain, completed using reference TRBV19 and TRBJ1-4, is DGGITQSPKYLFRKEGQNVTLSCEQNLNHDAMYWYRQDPGQGLRLIYYSQIVNDFQKGDIAEGYSVSREKKESFPLTVTSAQKNPTAFYLCASSRLTVFATNEKLFFGSGTQLSVL.

V and J are TRBV5-6 and TRBJ2-5; 10 bases fit TRBD1. Trimming cost V 7 bases and J 4 bases; bases outside gene matches: 10. Germline assignment: CDR1 SGHDT and CDR2 YYEEEE. The CDR3 sequence is 15 residues long. In DNA, the CDR3 is TGTGCCAGCGGATGGGGGACAGGGGACAGAGAGACCCAGTACTTC. It translates to CASGWGTGDRETQYF.

This clone was counted a single time. The rearrangement links TRBV27 to TRBJ2-2; D may be TRBD1 (5 bases). The CDR3 loop spans 17 amino acids. The germline CDR1 and CDR2 sequences are MNHEY and SMNVEV (reference sequence). The ends were cut back, 2 bases at V and 0 bases at J, with 13 bases in the middle. CDR3 amino acids: CASSLPPGAANTGELFF. The DNA for the CDR3 is TGTGCCAGCAGTTTACCCCCTGGGGCGGCGAACACCGGGGAGCTGTTTTTT.

This clone was observed a few times. The rearrangement uses TRBV4-1 and TRBJ1-6; tentative D call: TRBD1 (6 bases). V dropped 0 bases and J dropped 6 bases, with 15 bases sitting between them. CDR1 is MGHRA and CDR2 is YSYEKL in the germline V gene. CDR3 length: 17 amino acids. The CDR3 DNA reads TGCGCCAGCAGCCAAGATCTGGGGGCGGGAGGTAATTCACCCCTCCACTTT. This gives the protein CASSQDLGAGGNSPLHF.

The rearrangement joins TRBV15 to TRBJ2-7; tentatively, D is TRBD1 (5 bases). This CDR3 has 15 residues. Per germline, CDR1 LNHNV and CDR2 YYDKDF (reference sequence). V lost 1 base and J lost 0, with 10 bases in between. The CDR3 spells CATSRGWGNSYEQYF. The CDR3 DNA sequence: TGTGCCACCAGCAGAGGGTGGGGCAACTCCTACGAGCAGTACTTC.

This chain joins TRBV5-1 and TRBJ2-3; D is possibly TRBD2 (6 bases). The CDR3 contains 15 residues. V lost 2 bases, J lost 2 bases, and 12 bases lay in between. Germline V gene data show CDR1 as SGHRS and CDR2 as YFSETQ. Here the CDR3 DNA reads TGCGCCAGCAGCTTCGGGGGACTTTACACAGATACGCAGTATTTT. Amino acid sequence: CASSFGGLYTDTQYF.

This chain joins TRBV6-5 and TRBJ1-1; D is uncertain. The CDR3 is 12 residues long. V was pared by 2 bases and J by 7 bases, with 8 bases between. Germline V gives CDR1 MNHEY, CDR2 SVGAGI. This CDR3 is CASSYGSIEAFF. In nucleotides, the CDR3 is TGTGCCAGCAGTTACGGCAGTATTGAAGCTTTCTTT.

This chain uses TRBV28 with TRBJ2-7; 7 bases match TRBD1. The germline gives CDR1 MDHEN, CDR2 SYDVKM. Trimming cost V 4 bases and J 5 bases; bases outside gene matches: 11. The CDR3 totals 15 residues. CDR3 amino acids: CASSSRDRDGHEQYF. Here the CDR3 DNA reads TGTGCCAGCAGTTCCCGGGACAGAGATGGCCACGAGCAGTACTTC.

This clone was recorded a few times. The gene calls are TRBV14 and TRBJ1-3, with TRBD1 matching 8 bases. Germline CDR1 SGHDN, CDR2 FVKESK. The V and J ends lost 3 bases and 4 bases, in that order; junction bases with no gene match: 2. The CDR3 contains 14 residues. CDR3 in amino acids: CASSQDRAGNTIYF. DNA for the CDR3: TGTGCCAGCAGCCAGGACAGGGCCGGAAACACCATATATTTT.

V gene TRBV21-1 combines with J gene TRBJ1-3. TRBV21-1 constitutes a pseudogene. This CDR3 is built from 16 residues. The CDR3 is CASSKFEVVSGNTIYF. CDR3 sequence (DNA): TGTGCCAGCAGCAAATTTGAGGTGGTAAGTGGAAACACCATATATTTT.

This rearrangement joins TRBV6-4 to TRBJ1-5; no clear D. The germline V gene has CDR1 MRHNA and CDR2 SNTAGT. Trimming removed 3 bases at V and 7 bases at J, with 13 bases between. The CDR3 runs 14 residues. The CDR3 bases are TGTGCCAGCAGTGAATATCCGACCGGGCAGCCCCAGCATTTT. This sequence encodes CASSEYPTGQPQHF.

This clone was detected once. This chain joins TRBV5-1 and TRBJ2-5; D is uncertain. V was cut by 2 bases and J by 5 bases, with 10 bases left in between. Germline assignment: CDR1 SGHRS and CDR2 YFSETQ. The CDR3 is 13 residues long. CDR3 sequence reads: CASSFLLPETQYF. DNA for the CDR3: TGCGCCAGCAGCTTTCTACTACCGGAGACCCAGTACTTC. The variable domain in full, with the rest retrieved from reference TRBV5-1 and TRBJ2-5, is KAGVTQTPRYLIKTRGQQVTLSCSPISGHRSVSWYQQTPGQGLQFLFEYFSETQRNKGNFPGRFSGRQFSNSRSEMNVSTLELGDSALYLCASSFLLPETQYFGPGTRLLVL.

This chain uses TRBV19 with TRBJ1-5; 9 bases line up with TRBD1. V shed 7 bases and J 6 bases; nucleotides not matched to a gene: 13. This CDR3 spans 16 amino acids. CDR1 LNHDA and CDR2 SQIVND come from the germline V gene (reference sequence). CDR3 sequence: CASKGGTGSLFQPQHF. The CDR3 DNA sequence: TGTGCCAGTAAGGGGGGGACAGGGAGTTTGTTTCAGCCCCAGCATTTT.

The chain is built from TRBV7-9 and TRBJ1-4; D call uncertain. Trimming pared 5 bases from V and 10 bases from J, leaving 17 bases between. CDR3 length equals 14 residues. Germline lookup yields CDR1 SEHNR and CDR2 FQNEAQ (reference sequence). The CDR3 sequence: CASSPDFLDAKLFF. CDR3 DNA: TGTGCCAGCAGCCCGGACTTTCTGGATGCAAAACTGTTTTTT. Combining the CDR3 with reference TRBV7-9 and TRBJ1-4 gives the whole variable domain DTGVSQNPRHKITKRGQNVTFRCDPISEHNRLYWYRQTLGQGPEFLTYFQNEAQLEKSRLLSDRFSAERPKGSFSTLEIQRTEQGDSAMYLCASSPDFLDAKLFFGSGTQLSVL.

The genes are TRBV19 and TRBJ2-5, with TRBD1 matching 11 bases. V shed 6 bases and J 7 bases; nucleotides not matched to a gene: 13. Germline CDR1 and CDR2: LNHDA and SQIVND (reference sequence). There are 16 residues in the CDR3. CDR3 sequence: CASSLGQGARIGTQYF. The CDR3 DNA follows: TGTGCCAGTAGCCTAGGACAGGGGGCGCGTATTGGGACCCAGTACTTC.

The chain couples TRBV6-1 to TRBJ2-1, with 10 bases lining up with TRBD1. The germline CDR1 and CDR2 sequences are MNHNS and SASEGT. The ends lost 11 bases at V and 2 bases at J; junction bases unmatched: 3. The CDR3 is made up of 13 amino acids. The CDR3 sequence: CAGGQGAYNEQFF. The CDR3 DNA follows: TGTGCCGGAGGACAGGGGGCCTACAATGAGCAGTTCTTC.

The CDR3 reads CASSVTGAQQYF. Written as DNA, the CDR3 is TGTGCCAGCAGTGTAACAGGGGCCCAGCAGTACTTC. The chain carries TRBV28 and TRBJ2-7; TRBD1 agrees at 7 bases. Germline V gene lookup returns CDR1 MDHEN and CDR2 SYDVKM. Trimming removed 5 bases from V and 8 bases from J; junction bases left unmatched: 6. The CDR3 extends over 12 amino acids.

CDR3 region: CAISDTREDYEQYF. Here the CDR3 DNA reads TGTGCCATCAGTGATACTAGAGAGGACTACGAGCAGTACTTC. J is TRBJ2-7 and V is TRBV10-3; maybe TRBD2 (5 bases). This CDR3 has 14 residues. V was cut by 3 bases and J by 3 bases, with 12 bases left in between. Germline V CDR1 and CDR2: ENHRY, SYGVKD.

This chain links TRBV7-2 with TRBJ2-7; D is possibly TRBD2 (5 bases). Trimming took 0 bases from V and 0 from J, leaving 9 bases between them. This CDR3 has 15 residues. CDR1 SGHTA and CDR2 FQGNSA come from the germline V gene. DNA for the CDR3: TGTGCCAGCAGCTTAGCCCAAGGACTCTCCTACGAGCAGTACTTC. This gives the protein CASSLAQGLSYEQYF.

The chain carries TRBV29-1 and TRBJ1-1, with 7 bases fitting TRBD1. The CDR3 covers 11 residues. Trimming cost V 7 bases and J 11 bases; bases outside gene matches: 10. From germline, CDR1 is SQVTM and CDR2 ANQGSEA. DNA for the CDR3: TGCAGCGGTACGGCAGGGGGTGATGCTTTCTTT. Translating it yields CSGTAGGDAFF.